One sample yielded the 27 T cell receptor beta chains listed below, sequenced in a study of Ad26.COV2.S vaccination and SARS-CoV-2 variants. This table comes from immunoSEQ multiplex PCR, and its TCRdb copy is limited to in-frame clones, with some not included. The table lists approximately 280,000 clones, over 75% of them singletons. Indicated treatment: approximately 18 received Ad26.COV2.S at low or high dose, single or two shots; about 5 received placebo; per-sample allocation not given. Collection of the samples took place on day 63 after the first injection of vaccine or placebo. The sequenced sample was peripheral blood, obtained in a trial of Ad26.COV2.S vaccine versus placebo. These receptors were obtained from a person between 18 and 65 years old who received the Ad26.COV2.S COVID-19 vaccine or a placebo.

The table lists this clone with a few counts. This chain connects TRBV5-4 to TRBJ1-2; 8 nucleotides match TRBD1. The CDR3 covers 11 residues. V gave up 6 bases and J gave up 12 bases; unmatched junction bases: 7. Germline V gene data show CDR1 as SGHNT and CDR2 as YYREEE (reference sequence). The CDR3 DNA reads TGTGCCAGCAAAGCAGGGGGCGAGGACACCTTC. Translation: CASKAGGEDTF.

This sequence joins TRBV19 and TRBJ1-5; 8 nucleotides match TRBD1. The V gene's germline CDR1 is LNHDA and CDR2 SQIVND (reference sequence). After removal of 3 bases from V and 4 bases from J, the junction contained 2 bases not matched to a gene. There are 14 residues in the CDR3. This CDR3 is CASSITGGNQPQHF. CDR3 nucleotide sequence: TGTGCCAGTAGTATTACAGGGGGGAATCAGCCCCAGCATTTT.

In its sample, this clone was seen once. V gene TRBV27 combines with J gene TRBJ1-2; D unclear. Germline-derived CDR1 and CDR2 are MNHEY and SMNVEV (reference sequence). CDR3 length: 13 amino acids. Trimming removed 3 bases at V and 6 bases at J, with 11 bases between. The CDR3 region has the DNA TGTGCCAGCAGTTTTAGGTCGGGGAATGGCTACACCTTC. Amino acid sequence: CASSFRSGNGYTF.

The chain has TRBV30 and TRBJ2-1, with 8 nucleotides matching TRBD2. The CDR3 runs to 13 residues. The J segment lost 11 bases and the V segment lost 1 base, leaving 7 bases of the junction unmatched. The V gene's germline CDR1 is GTSNPN and CDR2 SVGIG (reference sequence). The CDR3 protein is CAWSATIAGQQFF. CDR3 sequence (DNA): TGTGCCTGGAGTGCAACAATAGCGGGGCAGCAGTTCTTC. The full variable domain, rest sourced from reference TRBV30 and TRBJ2-1, is SQTIHQWPATLVQPVGSPLSLECTVEGTSNPNLYWYRQAAGRGLQLLFYSVGIGQISSEVPQNLSASRPQDRQFILSSKKLLLSDSGFYLCAWSATIAGQQFFGPGTRLTVL.

V gene TRBV6-5 combines with J gene TRBJ1-5; the D is unclear. The V and J ends lost 7 bases and 3 bases respectively, with 13 bases between them. This CDR3 has 14 amino acids. Germline V CDR1 and CDR2: MNHEY, SVGAGI. The CDR3 loop reads CASKERWANQPQHF. The DNA of the CDR3 is TGTGCCAGCAAAGAAAGGTGGGCCAATCAGCCCCAGCATTTT.

The chain links TRBV6-2 or TRBV6-3 to TRBJ2-7; D remains ambiguous. The CDR3 has 14 residues. The ends were cut back, 6 bases at V and 4 bases at J, with 16 bases in the middle. Looked up from germline, CDR1 is MNHEY and CDR2 is SVGEGT. CDR3 in amino acids: CASSRSPGFYEQYF. DNA for the CDR3: TGTGCCAGCAGCCGCTCGCCAGGTTTTTACGAGCAGTACTTC.

The rearrangement links TRBV9 to TRBJ1-3; D not resolved. V was shortened by 2 bases and J by 0 bases, with 6 bases between the two germline ends. The CDR3 loop spans 14 amino acids. Looked up from germline, CDR1 is SGDLS and CDR2 is YYNGEE. The CDR3 region has the DNA TGTGCCAGCAGCGTTTCGTCCTCTGGAAACACCATATATTTT. Translated, it gives CASSVSSSGNTIYF.

This clone occurred a few times. J is TRBJ2-4 and V is TRBV4-1; D not resolved. Germline-derived CDR1 and CDR2 are MGHRA and YSYEKL. The CDR3 has 15 amino acids. Trimming pared 4 bases from V and 6 bases from J, leaving 16 bases between. As DNA, the CDR3 is TGCGCCAGCAGCCGCGAATCAGTTCGGAGAAACATTCAGTACTTC. Its translation is CASSRESVRRNIQYF.

This clone was observed a handful of times. V gene TRBV7-2 combines with J gene TRBJ1-4, with D maybe TRBD1 (5 bases). The germline gives CDR1 SGHTA, CDR2 FQGNSA. The CDR3 has 15 residues. Trimming pared 4 bases from V and 4 bases from J, leaving 13 bases between. The CDR3 sequence: CASSSGGGNNEKLFF. CDR3 bases: TGTGCCAGCAGCTCCGGGGGGGGAAATAATGAAAAACTGTTTTTT.

The chain is built from TRBV11-3 and TRBJ2-3; D gene uncertain. The CDR3 contains 15 residues. V lost 5 bases, J lost 2 bases, and 14 bases lay in between. CDR1 SGHNT and CDR2 YENEEA come from the germline V gene. The CDR3 DNA sequence: TGTGCCAGCAGCCCGGTGGGTGGGGACACAGATACGCAGTATTTT. Its protein is CASSPVGGDTDTQYF.

The V gene is TRBV6-1, the J gene TRBJ2-7; D gene uncertain. Between the trimmed V and J ends, which lost 2 bases and 7 bases, there was a span of 9 bases. The CDR3 covers 12 residues. From germline, CDR1 is MNHNS and CDR2 SASEGT. The CDR3 DNA follows: TGTGCCAGCAGTGAACGAGCGAGGGAGCAGTACTTC. Protein sequence: CASSERAREQYF.

The chain couples TRBV3-1 (or the pseudogene TRBV3-2) to TRBJ1-2, with D maybe TRBD1 (5 bases). Germline V lookup: CDR1 LGHDT, CDR2 YNNKEL (reference sequence). The CDR3 runs to 15 residues. V was trimmed by 4 bases and J by 6 bases, leaving 18 bases between them. The CDR3, as DNA: TGTGCCAGCAGCCTCAACTCTGGGACGGCTAATGGCTACACCTTC. Translated: CASSLNSGTANGYTF.

This clone has only a few counts. This chain uses TRBV6-1 with TRBJ1-2; 11 bases align to TRBD1. The V segment lost 0 bases and the J segment 4 bases; nucleotides outside the gene matches: 4. This CDR3 is built from 16 residues. Germline CDR1 and CDR2: MNHNS and SASEGT. CDR3 in DNA: TGTGCCAGCAGTGAAGCGGGGACAGGGGGATTCTATGGCTACACCTTC. Protein product: CASSEAGTGGFYGYTF.

This clone occurred a few times. V gene TRBV1 combines with J gene TRBJ2-6; the table assigns TRBD2, which was not confirmed against the DNA. TRBV1 is reported as a pseudogene. The CDR3 has 19 residues. In nucleotides, the CDR3 is TGCACCAGCAGCCAAGATGAGGCGGGACGCCTCTCTGGGGCCAACGTCCTGACTTTC. Residues: CTSSQDEAGRLSGANVLTF.

The chain joins TRBV7-2 to TRBJ2-1, with TRBD2 as a possible D gene (6 bases). The CDR3 is made up of 14 amino acids. Trimming removed 5 bases from V and 4 bases from J, with 12 bases in between. Germline-derived CDR1 and CDR2 are SGHTA and FQGNSA. The CDR3 protein is CASSGRGRYNEQFF. The CDR3 DNA follows: TGTGCCAGCAGCGGTCGGGGGAGGTACAATGAGCAGTTCTTC.

V and J are TRBV6-5 and TRBJ1-1; TRBD1 is a possible D gene (5 bases). This CDR3 spans 16 amino acids. Germline V gene lookup returns CDR1 MNHEY and CDR2 SVGAGI. Trimming shortened V by 4 bases and J by 4 bases, and 19 bases separated the two germline ends. CDR3 protein: CASSSAGAGDITEAFF. The CDR3 nucleotides read TGTGCCAGCAGTTCCGCCGGGGCTGGAGACATCACTGAAGCTTTCTTT.

This chain connects TRBV5-4 to TRBJ1-4; 8 bases fit TRBD1. V gave up 4 bases and J gave up 1 base; unmatched junction bases: 12. This CDR3 is 18 amino acids long. Germline V CDR1 and CDR2: SGHNT, YYREEE (reference sequence). CDR3 residues: CASSRATIGTGTNEKLFF. CDR3 DNA sequence: TGTGCCAGCAGCAGAGCCACGATCGGGACAGGAACTAATGAAAAACTGTTTTTT. The whole variable domain, remainder taken from reference TRBV5-4 and TRBJ1-4, is ETGVTQSPTHLIKTRGQQVTLRCSSQSGHNTVSWYQQALGQGPQFIFQYYREEENGRGNFPPRFSGLQFPNYSSELNVNALELDDSALYLCASSRATIGTGTNEKLFFGSGTQLSVL.

The chain carries TRBV7-2 and TRBJ1-1; D is perhaps TRBD1 (5 bases). This CDR3 spans 17 amino acids. V was shortened by 1 base and J by 5 bases, with 20 bases between the two germline ends. The germline V gene encodes CDR1 SGHTA and CDR2 FQGNSA. CDR3 bases: TGTGCCAGCAGCTTAGGTCTAGGGGCAGGAGGAGGAACTGAAGCTTTCTTT. Translated, it gives CASSLGLGAGGGTEAFF. Drawing the rest from reference TRBV7-2 and TRBJ1-1, the complete variable domain is GAGVSQSPSNKVTEKGKDVELRCDPISGHTALYWYRQSLGQGLEFLIYFQGNSAPDKSGLPSDRFSAERTGGSVSTLTIQRTQQEDSAVYLCASSLGLGAGGGTEAFFGQGTRLTVV.

The genes are TRBV7-9 and TRBJ1-1; weak D call: TRBD1 (6 bases). V was clipped by 5 bases and J by 6 bases, with 19 bases between them. The germline gives CDR1 SEHNR, CDR2 FQNEAQ (reference sequence). The CDR3 has 15 amino acids. CDR3 nucleotide sequence: TGTGCCAGCAGCCTACCACAGGGAGAAAGGCCTGAAGCTTTCTTT. Its protein product is CASSLPQGERPEAFF.

The rearrangement links TRBV2 to TRBJ2-1, with D possibly matching TRBD1 (5 bases). CDR1 is SNHLY, CDR2 FYNNEI, per germline. The CDR3 has 11 residues. V shed 6 bases and J shed 9 bases, with 9 bases lying between them. The CDR3 coding sequence is TGTGCCAGCAGCAGGGAAGGTGAGCAGTTCTTC. This translates into CASSREGEQFF.

This clone was seen a handful of times. J is TRBJ1-5 and V is TRBV5-5; 7 bases agree with TRBD1. The germline V gene encodes CDR1 SGHKS and CDR2 YYEKEE (reference sequence). V trimming: 4 bases; J trimming: 4 bases; junction bases outside the gene matches: 11. The CDR3 length is 16 residues. The CDR3 spells CASSATGTNRNQPQHF. The CDR3 DNA is TGTGCCAGCAGCGCGACAGGGACGAACAGAAATCAGCCCCAGCATTTT.

The count of this clone is one. The V gene is TRBV4-3, the J gene TRBJ1-2; possibly TRBD1 for D (5 bases). Germline V CDR1 and CDR2: LGHNA, YSLEER. The V and J ends lost 0 bases and 5 bases respectively, with 13 bases between them. CDR3 length: 15 amino acids. Here the CDR3 reads CASSQDYPGPYGYTF. CDR3 DNA sequence: TGCGCCAGCAGCCAAGATTATCCGGGGCCATATGGCTACACCTTC.

The chain has TRBV7-9 and TRBJ2-2, with 14 bases aligning to TRBD2. V dropped 1 base and J dropped 7; count of bases not matched to a gene: 5. CDR3 length equals 17 residues. Per germline, CDR1 SEHNR and CDR2 FQNEAQ (reference sequence). CDR3 nucleotide sequence: TGTGCCAGCAGCTTAGGACTAGCGGGAGGGCCGATCGGGGAGCTGTTTTTT. Protein sequence: CASSLGLAGGPIGELFF.

The chain carries TRBV11-2 and TRBJ1-1, with D unclear. This CDR3 is built from 13 residues. Trimming took off 0 bases at V and 8 bases at J, with 10 bases between the two ends. Germline CDR1 and CDR2: SGHAT and FQNNGV. This chain's CDR3 is CASSLDIPNEAFF. The CDR3 DNA sequence: TGTGCCAGCAGCTTAGACATACCGAACGAAGCTTTCTTT.

The table lists this clone with a count of one. This chain joins TRBV10-2 and TRBJ2-7; D not certain. In germline, CDR1 is WSHSY, CDR2 SAAADI. The germline V and J ends were trimmed by 2 bases and 1 base, with 6 bases remaining between them. The CDR3 runs 13 residues. CDR3: CASSEVVSYEQYF. The CDR3, as DNA: TGCGCCAGCAGTGAGGTCGTATCCTACGAGCAGTACTTC.

The chain employs TRBV6-1 and TRBJ2-1; D is unresolved. This CDR3 has 15 residues. V was trimmed by 1 base and J by 1 base, leaving 8 bases between them. Germline V gene sequence: CDR1 MNHNS, CDR2 SASEGT. The CDR3 bases are TGTGCCAGCAGTGAAGGTACAGTTTCCTACAATGAGCAGTTCTTC. It yields the protein CASSEGTVSYNEQFF.

The chain combines TRBV25-1 with TRBJ2-1; the match to TRBD2 covers 8 bases. Trimming took 0 bases from V and 5 from J; bases not matched to a gene: 6. This CDR3 comprises 16 residues. Germline loops: CDR1 MGHDK, CDR2 SYGVNS. CDR3 in amino acids: CASSEYRLALNNEQFF. The CDR3 bases are TGTGCCAGCAGTGAATACAGACTAGCGTTAAACAATGAGCAGTTCTTC.